Presented here are 26 T cell receptor beta chains from one specimen sequenced in a study of T cell responses to AZD1222 COVID-19 vaccine. Libraries were prepared by immunoSEQ multiplex PCR; TCRdb keeps only in-frame clonotypes and omits some of them. The data contain over 110,000 clones, approximately 94% of them singletons. Sequenced here: peripheral blood, sampled on day 0 of AZD1222 vaccination. These receptors came from an adult in good health.

This chain links TRBV19 with TRBJ2-7; the match to TRBD2 covers 10 bases. CDR1 is LNHDA and CDR2 is SQIVND in the germline V gene (reference sequence). V was pared by 6 bases and J by 6 bases, with 14 bases of the junction left unmatched. The CDR3 runs to 16 residues. CDR3 in DNA: TGTGCCAGTAGCCCCAGGACTAGCGGAACCTATTCCGAGCAGTACTTC. This codes for CASSPRTSGTYSEQYF.

The chain couples TRBV13 to TRBJ1-1, with a possible D match to TRBD1 (5 bases). Between the trimmed V and J ends, which lost 3 bases and 5 bases, there was a span of 10 bases. The germline V gene has CDR1 PRHDT and CDR2 FYEKMQ (reference sequence). CDR3 size: 13 residues. The CDR3 spells CASSFETATEAFF. For the CDR3, the DNA is TGTGCCAGCAGCTTCGAGACAGCAACTGAAGCTTTCTTT. Full variable domain (missing parts from reference TRBV13 and TRBJ1-1): AAGVIQSPRHLIKEKRETATLKCYPIPRHDTVYWYQQGPGQDPQFLISFYEKMQSDKGSIPDRFSAQQFSDYHSELNMSSLELGDSALYFCASSFETATEAFFGQGTRLTVV.

The CDR3 region is CASSHEVSNQPQHF. For the CDR3, the DNA is TGCGCCAGCAGCCACGAAGTTAGCAATCAGCCCCAGCATTTT. This chain uses TRBV4-1 with TRBJ1-5; D not certain. CDR1 is MGHRA, CDR2 YSYEKL, per germline. The germline V and J ends were trimmed by 3 bases and 0 bases, with 6 bases remaining between them. The CDR3 sequence is 14 residues long.

This sequence joins TRBV12-3 or TRBV12-4 and TRBJ2-5, with D maybe TRBD2 (5 bases). The CDR3 is made up of 13 amino acids. Trimming shortened V by 5 bases and J by 4 bases, and 11 bases separated the two germline ends. CDR3 residues: CASSAWAGETQYF. The CDR3 bases are TGTGCCAGCAGTGCCTGGGCGGGAGAGACCCAGTACTTC.

To note about this clone: Within the sample, other DNA sequences also encode this same CDR3. The rearrangement joins TRBV6-2 or TRBV6-3 to TRBJ2-5, with a weak D call TRBD1 (5 bases). The CDR3 spans 12 residues. The V gene's germline CDR1 is MNHEY and CDR2 SVGEGT. V was shortened by 6 bases and J by 4 bases, with 9 bases between the two germline ends. The CDR3 reads CASSRTGETQYF. The CDR3 DNA reads TGTGCCAGCAGCCGTACAGGAGAGACCCAGTACTTC.

The chain joins TRBV19 to TRBJ1-6; D not certain. From germline, CDR1 is LNHDA and CDR2 SQIVND (reference sequence). Trimming took off 5 bases at V and 7 bases at J, with 12 bases between the two ends. This CDR3 has 14 residues. The CDR3 reads CASSGTMENSPLHF. CDR3 coding DNA: TGTGCCAGTAGTGGTACAATGGAAAATTCACCCCTCCACTTT.

This clone appeared once. The same CDR3 arises from other DNA sequences in this sample as well. This chain uses TRBV19 with TRBJ2-5; D possibly corresponds to TRBD2 (8 bases). V gave up 9 bases and J gave up 5 bases, with 16 bases separating them. From germline, CDR1 is LNHDA and CDR2 SQIVND (reference sequence). The length of the CDR3 is 13 residues. The CDR3 loop reads CASGGAGGETQYF. The DNA of the CDR3 is TGTGCCAGCGGGGGGGCAGGGGGGGAGACCCAGTACTTC.

This chain connects TRBV5-5 to TRBJ1-1; no clear D gene. CDR1 and CDR2 (germline): SGHKS, YYEKEE (reference sequence). V lost 0 bases and J 5 bases, leaving 11 bases between the germline ends. The CDR3 is made up of 14 amino acids. The CDR3 nucleotides read TGTGCCAGCAGCTTGGAGGCTCGGGGAACTGAAGCTTTCTTT. Translating gives CASSLEARGTEAFF.

The chain carries TRBV18 and TRBJ1-2, with 7 bases aligning to TRBD1. Germline CDR1 KGHSH, CDR2 LQKENI. V was clipped by 3 bases and J by 6 bases; unmatched bases: 7. The CDR3 runs to 14 residues. In nucleotides, the CDR3 is TGTGCCAGCTCACCGGGACAGCTGTCTAATGGCTACACCTTC. This sequence encodes CASSPGQLSNGYTF.

The chain links TRBV10-3 to TRBJ1-1, with D possibly being TRBD1 (5 bases). The CDR3 length is 14 residues. The germline gives CDR1 ENHRY, CDR2 SYGVKD. Trimming shortened V by 5 bases and J by 1 base, and 11 bases separated the two germline ends. The CDR3 is CAISWGTENTEAFF. Written as DNA, the CDR3 is TGTGCCATCAGTTGGGGGACCGAGAACACTGAAGCTTTCTTT.

The chain links TRBV9 to TRBJ1-6; 7 nucleotides line up with TRBD1. This CDR3 is 15 amino acids long. Germline assignment: CDR1 SGDLS and CDR2 YYNGEE. V shed 4 bases, J shed 5 bases, and the junction held 6 bases outside the gene matches. CDR3 in amino acids: CASSPRQGDNSPLHF. The CDR3 DNA is TGTGCCAGCAGCCCGAGGCAGGGGGATAATTCACCCCTCCACTTT.

V is TRBV12-3 or TRBV12-4 and J is TRBJ1-1; D is ambiguous. The V end was cut by 6 bases, the J end by 1 base, with 6 bases between. The CDR3 totals 12 residues. CDR3 nucleotides: TGTGCCAGCAGGGGAGGGAACACTGAAGCTTTCTTT. Protein: CASRGGNTEAFF.

V and J are TRBV15 and TRBJ2-1, with a possible D match to TRBD2 (6 bases). This CDR3 is built from 14 residues. Germline V CDR1 and CDR2: LNHNV, YYDKDF (reference sequence). V was clipped by 8 bases and J by 2 bases, with 13 bases between them. The CDR3 here is CATGETSTYNEQFF. The DNA of the CDR3 is TGTGCCACCGGCGAGACTAGTACCTACAATGAGCAGTTCTTC.

The V call is TRBV12-2, the J call TRBJ2-7; the table's D gene call, TRBD2, was not cross checked with the DNA. TRBV12-2 is recorded as a pseudogene. The CDR3 loop spans 12 amino acids. For the CDR3, the DNA is TGTGCAAGTCGGCGGATCCCCTACGAGCAGTACTTC. It yields the protein CASRRIPYEQYF.

The chain recombines TRBV5-1 with TRBJ1-2; D ambiguous. CDR1 and CDR2 (germline): SGHRS, YFSETQ. V was shortened by 0 bases and J by 8 bases, with 14 bases between the two germline ends. CDR3 length equals 14 residues. The CDR3 nucleotides are TGCGCCAGCAGCTTGGAGGTCCCCAAGGGCGGCTACACCTTC. Translated: CASSLEVPKGGYTF.

The CDR3 sequence is CASSDRLAGAYNEQFF. CDR3 in DNA: TGTGCCAGTAGTGACCGACTAGCGGGAGCTTACAATGAGCAGTTCTTC. The chain carries TRBV19 and TRBJ2-1; 12 bases line up with TRBD2. Germline CDR1 and CDR2: LNHDA and SQIVND (reference sequence). The CDR3 length is 16 residues. V dropped 5 bases and J dropped 4; count of bases not matched to a gene: 6. The full variable domain, its missing parts supplied by reference TRBV19 and TRBJ2-1, is DGGITQSPKYLFRKEGQNVTLSCEQNLNHDAMYWYRQDPGQGLRLIYYSQIVNDFQKGDIAEGYSVSREKKESFPLTVTSAQKNPTAFYLCASSDRLAGAYNEQFFGPGTRLTVL.

V is TRBV7-3 and J is TRBJ2-5; no reliable D call. V lost 5 bases and J lost 4, with 11 bases in between. CDR1 is SGHTA and CDR2 is FQGTGA in the germline V gene. The CDR3 runs 13 residues. The CDR3 is CASSLGLGETQYF. The CDR3 DNA follows: TGTGCCAGCAGCCTTGGGCTCGGAGAGACCCAGTACTTC. The whole variable domain, filled in from reference TRBV7-3 and TRBJ2-5, reads GAGVSQTPSNKVTEKGKYVELRCDPISGHTALYWYRQSLGQGPEFLIYFQGTGAADDSGLPNDRFFAVRPEGSVSTLKIQRTERGDSAVYLCASSLGLGETQYFGPGTRLLVL.

This clone has a single count. The chain uses TRBV13 and TRBJ2-5; 9 bases are a match to TRBD1. CDR1 PRHDT and CDR2 FYEKMQ come from the germline V gene (reference sequence). The length of the CDR3 is 17 residues. The V and J ends lost 4 bases and 3 bases, in that order; junction bases with no gene match: 12. CDR3 protein: CASSSRGGTGSEETQYF. The CDR3 nucleotides are TGTGCCAGCAGCTCCCGGGGCGGGACAGGGTCGGAAGAGACCCAGTACTTC.

The chain combines TRBV12-3 or TRBV12-4 with TRBJ1-1; unclear D gene. The CDR3 consists of 12 residues. V was shortened by 6 bases and J by 1 base, with 6 bases between the two germline ends. The CDR3 spells CASSEKNTEAFF. The CDR3 DNA follows: TGTGCCAGCAGCGAAAAGAACACTGAAGCTTTCTTT.

V is TRBV7-9 and J is TRBJ2-1, with TRBD1 identical over 8 bases. CDR3 size: 16 residues. Germline V gene lookup returns CDR1 SEHNR and CDR2 FQNEAQ (reference sequence). With V trimmed by 5 bases and J by 8 bases, 14 bases remained unmatched. Here the CDR3 DNA reads TGTGCCAGCAGCCCCCGGGACAGGTTCCTGGGGGATGAGCAGTTCTTC. Translated: CASSPRDRFLGDEQFF.

Only a few counts were recorded for this clone. The genes are TRBV12-3 or TRBV12-4 and TRBJ2-7; D remains ambiguous. The CDR3 length is 13 residues. Trimming removed 5 bases from V and 6 bases from J, with 14 bases in between. CDR3 loop: CASSPGVTGEQYF. For the CDR3, the DNA is TGTGCCAGCAGTCCTGGCGTGACTGGCGAGCAGTACTTC.

V is TRBV7-3 and J is TRBJ2-7; TRBD2 agrees at 10 bases. The germline gives CDR1 SGHTA, CDR2 FQGTGA. This CDR3 is 16 amino acids long. V trimming: 6 bases; J trimming: 3 bases; junction bases outside the gene matches: 11. The CDR3 reads CASRLAGTNLVYEQYF. The CDR3 DNA is TGTGCCAGCAGACTAGCGGGGACCAATTTAGTCTACGAGCAGTACTTC.

This clone was recorded once. The rearrangement links TRBV3-1 (or the pseudogene TRBV3-2) to TRBJ1-3; D ambiguous. Per the germline V gene, CDR1 is LGHDT and CDR2 is YNNKEL (reference sequence). V was clipped by 3 bases and J by 1 base, with 7 bases between them. The CDR3 runs 14 residues. The CDR3 sequence is CASSHPASGNTIYF. The CDR3 DNA sequence: TGTGCCAGCAGCCACCCTGCTTCTGGAAACACCATATATTTT.

V and J are TRBV29-1 and TRBJ2-2, with TRBD1 matching over 9 bases. V was clipped by 6 bases and J by 6 bases; unmatched bases: 8. This CDR3 region has 14 residues. The germline CDR1 and CDR2 sequences are SQVTM and ANQGSEA. CDR3 coding DNA: TGCAGCGTGCGTACAGGGGGCGTTTCCGGGGAGCTGTTTTTT. Translation: CSVRTGGVSGELFF.

DNA of the CDR3: TGTGCCAGCAGCTTCTCGGAAGGGTATGAGCAGTTCTTC. Encoded protein: CASSFSEGYEQFF. The V and J genes are TRBV5-5 and TRBJ2-1; unclear D gene. CDR3 length: 13 residues. V shed 2 bases and J shed 8 bases, with 11 bases lying between them. Germline lookup yields CDR1 SGHKS and CDR2 YYEKEE (reference sequence). The full variable domain, in which reference TRBV5-5 and TRBJ2-1 provide the parts outside the CDR3, is DAGVTQSPTHLIKTRGQQVTLRCSPISGHKSVSWYQQVLGQGPQFIFQYYEKEERGRGNFPDRFSARQFPNYSSELNVNALLLGDSALYLCASSFSEGYEQFFGPGTRLTVL.

In its sample, this clone was seen once. DNA of the CDR3: TGTGCCAGTAGTATAGAACATTCGCGGGAAGAGACCCAGTACTTC. Translating gives CASSIEHSREETQYF. V gene TRBV19 combines with J gene TRBJ2-5, with TRBD2 as a possible D gene (5 bases). CDR1 is LNHDA and CDR2 is SQIVND in the germline V gene (reference sequence). This CDR3 is 15 amino acids long. V gave up 0 bases and J gave up 3 bases, with 11 bases separating them.